The subject of this entry is one T cell receptor (beta chain). Its antigen is still unknown. These data belong to a study of Tregs in tolerant kidney transplant recipients. Study results and limitations: Biological reproducibility was not directly addressed, but technical replication error appeared minimal.

Germline CDR1 SGHDT, CDR2 YYEEEE. V was trimmed by 1 base and J by 1 base, leaving 11 bases between them. CDR3 size: 15 residues. Some clones are missing from TCRdb's copy, which holds only in-frame ones; the method was immunoSEQ multiplex PCR. Of around 230,000 clones listed, around 82% were seen once; the top ten hold around 0.6%. Unstimulated Tregs (CD4+CD25+CD127-) and CD4+CD25- non-Tregs were sorted from PBMCs. The material sequenced was CD4+ T cells from blood. The chain has TRBV5-6 and TRBJ1-1; tentative D call: TRBD1 (6 bases). The receptor's source is a human donor in good health. CDR3 sequence reads: CASSLIGQRNTEAFF. In nucleotides, the CDR3 is TGTGCCAGCAGCTTGATAGGACAGCGGAACACTGAAGCTTTCTTT.